This is a list of T cell receptor beta chains from one sample in a study of T cells after yellow fever vaccination. MiXCR, applied by TCRdb to the 5' RACE reads, yields one record per CDR3 protein. The table records 250,000 to 400,000 distinct CDR3 sequences, approximately 4.5% of them present only once. The sample here was PBMCs, taken 15 days after the yellow fever booster vaccination. These receptor sequences come from a man between 18 and 35 years old who received the YFV17D yellow fever vaccine. CDR3s include the opening cysteine and the closing phenylalanine or tryptophan. D genes are given only for firm matches. A row's size may be missing; if present it is once, few, many or a size class.

V,J,size,D,DNA,CDR3
TRBV5-8,TRBJ2-1,few,TRBD2,TGTGCCAGCAGCTTACTAGCGGGGGGACATGAGCAGTTCTTC,CASSLLAGGHEQFF
TRBV12-3/TRBV12-4,TRBJ1-4,-,-,TGTGCCAGCAGTTTCGGTGGGTCAGGGGTACAGGAAAAACTGTTTTTT,CASSFGGSGVQEKLFF
TRBV3-1,TRBJ2-2,-,-,TGTGCCAGCAGCCAAGAGTCTCTAACCGGGGAGCTGTTTTTT,CASSQESLTGELFF
TRBV20-1,TRBJ2-3,many,-,TGTAGTGCCCAAGGGATCGGGGGCCCAGATACGCAGTATTTT,CSAQGIGGPDTQYF
TRBV14,TRBJ2-5,-,TRBD1,TGTGCCAGCAGCCAAGATCAGGGGGAAGAGACCCAGTACTTC,CASSQDQGEETQYF
TRBV6-6,TRBJ1-5,few,TRBD1,TGTGCCAGCAGTTCCCAGGGGGACTTGAGGACAGCCCCCCAGCATTTT,CASSSQGDLRTAPQHF
TRBV5-1,TRBJ2-7,few,TRBD1,TGCGCCAGCAGCGTACAGGGGGCGCAGGAGCAGTACTTC,CASSVQGAQEQYF
TRBV5-1,TRBJ1-6,many,-,TGCGCCAGCAGCTTCCTTGGGGGTAATTCACCCCTCCACTTT,CASSFLGGNSPLHF
TRBV5-1,TRBJ2-1,many,TRBD2,TGCGCCAGCACCGGGACTAGCGGGATTTCCTACAATGAGCAGTTCTTC,CASTGTSGISYNEQFF
TRBV7-9,TRBJ1-1,-,TRBD1,TGTGCCAGCAGCCACCCGCCGGACAGGGGATACACTGAAGCTTTCTTT,CASSHPPDRGYTEAFF